This T cell receptor beta chain is from a study of post-analysis software for immune sequencing data. General study findings and limits: By F measure, samples from a shared preparation batch strongly co-clustered. A handful of TRBV segments appeared more often in patients than in controls, and TRBV5-6, TRBV5-1 and TRBV20-1 were among these.

Unique-molecular-identifier-tagged TCR beta cDNA libraries were used. TCRdb reprocessed the PCR reads with MiXCR, giving one entry per CDR3 protein. The repertoire holds approximately 350,000 distinct CDR3 sequences, with about a third as singletons. A remark on this clonotype: What it binds is unknown.

Germline assignment: CDR1 SGHTA and CDR2 FQGNSA. The CDR3 has 13 residues. Trimming removed 5 bases at V and 5 bases at J, with 10 bases between. Source material: blood. The V call is TRBV7-2, the J call TRBJ1-5; D not certain. This receptor was taken from a girl aged 5-17 years with multiple sclerosis. The CDR3 bases are TGTGCCAGCAGCCAAATGGGGTATCAGCCCCAGCATTTT. Its protein is CASSQMGYQPQHF. The complete variable domain, with remaining parts taken from reference TRBV7-2 and TRBJ1-5, reads GAGVSQSPSNKVTEKGKDVELRCDPISGHTALYWYRQSLGQGLEFLIYFQGNSAPDKSGLPSDRFSAERTGGSVSTLTIQRTQQEDSAVYLCASSQMGYQPQHFGDGTRLSIL.